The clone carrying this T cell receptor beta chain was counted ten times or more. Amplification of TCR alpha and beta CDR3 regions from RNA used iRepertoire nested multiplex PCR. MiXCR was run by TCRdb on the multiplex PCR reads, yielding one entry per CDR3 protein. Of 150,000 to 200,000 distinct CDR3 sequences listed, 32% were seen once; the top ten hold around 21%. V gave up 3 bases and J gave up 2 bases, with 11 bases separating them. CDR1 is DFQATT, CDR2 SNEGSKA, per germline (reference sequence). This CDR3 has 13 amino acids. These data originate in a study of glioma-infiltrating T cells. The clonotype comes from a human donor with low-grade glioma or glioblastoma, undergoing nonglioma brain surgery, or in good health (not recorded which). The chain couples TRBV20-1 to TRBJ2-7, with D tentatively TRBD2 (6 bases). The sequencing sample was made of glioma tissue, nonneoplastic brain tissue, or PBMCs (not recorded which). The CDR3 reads CSASPGGTYEQYF. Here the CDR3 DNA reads TGCAGTGCTAGCCCCGGGGGTACCTACGAGCAGTACTTC.